Below are 2 T cell receptor beta chains sequenced from a single sample in a study of blood T cells in healthy people across ages. Sample-barcoded 5' priming and a J-beta primer mix drove a second PCR of about 6 to 12 cycles. TCRdb re-called the 5' RACE reads with MiXCR, one entry per CDR3 protein. The sample gives approximately 490,000 distinct CDR3 sequences, about 24% of which show up once; under 9% is in the top ten. The same specimen was also included in a second study, on T cells of mothers and their children.

The sequencing sample was made of blood. Source of these receptors: a boy between 10 and 17 years old in good health.

This chain joins TRBV4-3 and TRBJ2-7; 7 bases are a match to TRBD1. Trimming at V came to 3 bases and at J to 6 bases, leaving 5 bases not matched to a gene. The CDR3 runs 13 residues. CDR1 is LGHNA, CDR2 YSLEER, per germline. The CDR3 reads CASSQATGREQYF. The DNA for the CDR3 is TGCGCCAGCAGCCAGGCGACAGGGCGCGAGCAGTACTTC.

This chain joins TRBV7-9 and TRBJ1-2, with 8 bases aligning to TRBD1. The J segment lost 0 bases and the V segment lost 5 bases, leaving 14 bases of the junction unmatched. The length of the CDR3 is 18 residues. Germline CDR1 is SEHNR and CDR2 is FQNEAQ (reference sequence). CDR3 coding DNA: TGTGCCAGCAGCCCCCGGACAGGGACCCTCGGTACTAACTATGGCTACACCTTC. This codes for CASSPRTGTLGTNYGYTF.